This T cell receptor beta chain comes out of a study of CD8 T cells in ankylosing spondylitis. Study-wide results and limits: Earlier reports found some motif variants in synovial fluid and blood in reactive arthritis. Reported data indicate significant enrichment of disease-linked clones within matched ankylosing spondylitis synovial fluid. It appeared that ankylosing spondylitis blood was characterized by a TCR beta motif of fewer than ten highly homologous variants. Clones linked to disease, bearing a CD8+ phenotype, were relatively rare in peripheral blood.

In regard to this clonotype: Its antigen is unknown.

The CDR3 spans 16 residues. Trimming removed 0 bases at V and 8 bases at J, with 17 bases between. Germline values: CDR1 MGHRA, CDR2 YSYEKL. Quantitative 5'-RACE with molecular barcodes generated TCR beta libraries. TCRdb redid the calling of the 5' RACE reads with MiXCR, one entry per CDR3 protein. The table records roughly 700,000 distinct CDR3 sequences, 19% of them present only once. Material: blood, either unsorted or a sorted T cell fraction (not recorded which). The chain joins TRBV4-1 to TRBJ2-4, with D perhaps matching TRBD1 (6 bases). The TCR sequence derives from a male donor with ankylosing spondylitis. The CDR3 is CASSQDGAGAKDIQYF. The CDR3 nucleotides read TGCGCCAGCAGCCAAGATGGGGCAGGGGCTAAGGACATTCAGTACTTC.